A selection of T cell receptor beta chains follows, all from one sample in a study of T cells after yellow fever vaccination. TCRdb reanalysed the 5' RACE reads using MiXCR and keeps one entry per CDR3 protein. The repertoire includes around 70,000 distinct CDR3 sequences, about 6.6% of them detected once, and about 33% sits in the top ten. The sample here was CD8+ T cells sorted from PBMCs, taken around 5 days after the first yellow fever vaccination. Receptors originate from a man younger than 30 who received the YFV17D yellow fever vaccine. The CDR3 runs from the conserved cysteine through the conserved F or W. The D gene is left open where the match is weak. Only part of the rows carry a size: once, few, many, or a class if the clone is expanded.

TRBV20-1,TRBJ1-5,NA,NA,TGCAGTGCTAGGGTCCGGGGCAGGGTGATTTATAGCAATCAGCCCCAGCATTTT,CSARVRGRVIYSNQPQHF
TRBV7-2,TRBJ2-3,NA,many,TGTGCCAGCAGCTTAGAAACCGCCCGCACAGATACGCAGTATTTT,CASSLETARTDTQYF
TRBV2,TRBJ2-4,TRBD2,few,TGTGCCACCTTCAAAGGGACTAGCGGGGGGAGTAACATTCAGTACTTC,CATFKGTSGGSNIQYF
TRBV29-1,TRBJ1-2,TRBD1,few,TGCAGCGCCCCTTCCCCCTCGACAGGGGGCTATGGCTACACCTTC,CSAPSPSTGGYGYTF
TRBV24-1,TRBJ2-1,TRBD2,many,TGTGCCACCAGTGATCGTTCTAGCGGGGGGGCAGGAGAGCAGTTCTTC,CATSDRSSGGAGEQFF
TRBV9,TRBJ2-1,TRBD2,NA,TGTGCCAGCAGCGTACACGGGGGGGCATACAATGAGCAGTTCTTC,CASSVHGGAYNEQFF
TRBV4-3,TRBJ2-7,NA,NA,TGCGCCAGCAGCCAGACAGACAGGGAGGGATTTTACGAGCAGTACTTC,CASSQTDREGFYEQYF
TRBV6-1,TRBJ2-2,NA,few,TGTGCCAGCAGCTCCCAGCAGAGGAACACCGGGGAGCTGTTTTTT,CASSSQQRNTGELFF
TRBV15,TRBJ2-3,NA,many,TGTGCCACCAGCCCTTCTACTTTGGGAGCCACAGATACGCAGTATTTT,CATSPSTLGATDTQYF
TRBV7-9,TRBJ2-2,NA,NA,TGTGCCAGCAGCCCGACAGTGAACACCGGGGAGCTGTTTTTT,CASSPTVNTGELFF
TRBV4-3,TRBJ1-6,TRBD1,few,TGCGCCAGCAGCCAAGGGGCGGGACAGAATAATTCACCCCTCCACTTT,CASSQGAGQNNSPLHF
TRBV7-9,TRBJ1-3,NA,few,TGTGCCAGCAGCGAAGGGACGTGGGGAAACACCATATATTTT,CASSEGTWGNTIYF
TRBV24-1,TRBJ2-5,NA,few,TGTGCCACCAGTGATCGCTCGGGTTCCCAGACCCAGTACTTC,CATSDRSGSQTQYF
TRBV6-2/TRBV6-3,TRBJ2-7,NA,NA,TGTGCCAGCACCAGGGGTACCTACGAGCAGTACTTC,CASTRGTYEQYF
TRBV20-1,TRBJ2-7,NA,few,TGCAGTGCTAGAGATGAGGCTACACTCTACGAGCAGTACTTC,CSARDEATLYEQYF
TRBV5-6,TRBJ1-1,TRBD1,few,TGTGCCAGCAGCTATGGGACAGGGGACACTGAAGCTTTCTTT,CASSYGTGDTEAFF
TRBV6-5,TRBJ2-3,TRBD2,few,TGTGCCAGCAGTTACTCTGGGGGGGACTACACCATGGGGCCAGATACGCAGTATTTT,CASSYSGGDYTMGPDTQYF
TRBV6-5,TRBJ1-1,NA,many,TGTGCCACTTTTGTGGGATCTGAAGCTTTCTTT,CATFVGSEAFF
TRBV4-3,TRBJ2-3,NA,few,TGCGCCAGCAGCCAGTACCAGCTTGGCTCAGATACGCAGTATTTT,CASSQYQLGSDTQYF
TRBV11-1,TRBJ2-5,TRBD1,NA,TGTGCCAGCAGCCCCAGCACCGGGACAGGGTTGAGTTATCAAGAGACCCAGTACTTC,CASSPSTGTGLSYQETQYF
TRBV5-1,TRBJ2-1,TRBD1,few,TGCGCCAGCAGCCCATGGACAGGGGGGGATGAGCAGTTCTTC,CASSPWTGGDEQFF
TRBV4-2,TRBJ2-7,NA,many,TGTGCCAGCAGCCAAAAAAACGCCTACGAGCAGTACTTC,CASSQKNAYEQYF
TRBV13,TRBJ2-7,NA,NA,TGTGCCAGCAGCTTAGGTTCAACAGGTCCCTACGAGCAGTACTTC,CASSLGSTGPYEQYF
TRBV7-9,TRBJ2-2,NA,few,TGTGCCAGCAGCGAACTCGGGGGTAACACCGGGGAGCTGTTTTTT,CASSELGGNTGELFF
TRBV7-9,TRBJ1-5,NA,NA,TGTGCCAGCAGCTGGGACCTCGGCAATCATCCCCAGCATTTT,CASSWDLGNHPQHF
TRBV27,TRBJ2-1,TRBD2,few,TGTGCCAGCAGTGCCCTGGACTGGGGACTAGCGGGTTCCACGGAAGGGAAGCAGTTCTTC,CASSALDWGLAGSTEGKQFF
TRBV5-4,TRBJ2-3,TRBD1,NA,TGTGCCAGCAGCTTGAGGGACAGACCCACAGATACGCAGTATTTT,CASSLRDRPTDTQYF
TRBV11-2,TRBJ1-6,NA,many,TGTGCCAGCAGCTCGTGGACGGAGAATAATTCACCCCTCCACTTT,CASSSWTENNSPLHF
TRBV6-2/TRBV6-3,TRBJ2-5,NA,NA,TGTGCCAGCAGTTACGATCTGGCGCGTGGCTGGAACTTC,CASSYDLARGWNF
TRBV6-2/TRBV6-3,TRBJ2-3,NA,NA,TGTGCCAGCAGTTACTCCGGTGGGATTAGCACAGATACGCAGTATTTT,CASSYSGGISTDTQYF
TRBV12-3/TRBV12-4,TRBJ2-1,NA,NA,TGTGCCAGCAGTTCACCGGGAGAGCAGTTCTTC,CASSSPGEQFF
TRBV5-1,TRBJ2-5,TRBD1,many,TGCGCCAGCAGCTTAGGGACAGGGACAGGAGAGACCCAGTACTTC,CASSLGTGTGETQYF
TRBV4-1,TRBJ1-6,TRBD1,many,TGCGCCAGCAGGGGACAGGCGAATTCACCCCTCCACTTT,CASRGQANSPLHF
TRBV29-1,TRBJ2-1,TRBD1,many,TGCAGCGTTCAGACAGGGGGCGGCGATGAGCAGTTCTTC,CSVQTGGGDEQFF
TRBV7-9,TRBJ2-1,NA,NA,TGTGCCAGCAGCTCGGACTCCCGAAAGTTCTTC,CASSSDSRKFF
TRBV20-1,TRBJ1-2,NA,many,TGCAGTGCTAGAGAAACCCGGAGCTCTAACTATGGCTACACCTTC,CSARETRSSNYGYTF
TRBV5-1,TRBJ1-1,NA,NA,TGCGCCAGCAGCTTGTATGGGTTGAACACTGAAGCTTTCTTT,CASSLYGLNTEAFF
TRBV11-1,TRBJ2-1,NA,few,TGTGCCAGCAGCCCCCGCCTTCGGGGGCGGGAAAGCTCCTACAATGAGCAGTTCTTC,CASSPRLRGRESSYNEQFF
TRBV4-3,TRBJ1-1,NA,NA,TGCGCCAGCAGCCAAGTGGACAGGAACACTGAAGCTTTCTTT,CASSQVDRNTEAFF
TRBV29-1,TRBJ2-5,NA,NA,TGCAGCGTTGAGGGGGGGCGGGCTTACCAAGAGACCCAGTACTTC,CSVEGGRAYQETQYF
TRBV6-2/TRBV6-3,TRBJ2-1,TRBD2,NA,TGTGCCAGCAGTCGGGGGGGCAAAAGCTCCTACAATGAGCAGTTCTTC,CASSRGGKSSYNEQFF
TRBV5-6,TRBJ2-3,NA,many,TGTGCCAGCAGCTTTACGTTCGTAGGGCCAACGGTGGGAGATACGCAGTATTTT,CASSFTFVGPTVGDTQYF
TRBV4-2,TRBJ1-5,NA,NA,TGTGCCAGCAGCCAAGTTGCTAACGGAATAGATCAGCCCCAGCATTTT,CASSQVANGIDQPQHF
TRBV7-9,TRBJ2-1,NA,NA,TGTGCCAGCAGCTTAGGTCCCGGACGCGAATACAATGAGCAGTTCTTC,CASSLGPGREYNEQFF
TRBV7-8,TRBJ1-2,TRBD1,many,TGTGCCAGCAGCGGGACAGCGGCCTACACCTTC,CASSGTAAYTF
TRBV7-6,TRBJ2-3,TRBD2,few,TGTGCCAGCGGGCCTTCTAGCGGGGAACACTTTACAGATACGCAGTATTTT,CASGPSSGEHFTDTQYF
TRBV10-2,TRBJ1-4,TRBD1,few,TGCGCCAGCAGGAACCACAGGGGTTGGACTAATGAAAAACTGTTTTTT,CASRNHRGWTNEKLFF
TRBV3-1,TRBJ2-3,TRBD2,few,TGTGCCAGCAGTTTCCTCCGGACTAGCTACACGCAGTATTTT,CASSFLRTSYTQYF
TRBV4-2,TRBJ2-7,NA,many,TGTGCCAGCAGCCAAGAAGGGTCAGGCGCCTACGAGCAGTACTTC,CASSQEGSGAYEQYF
TRBV12-5,TRBJ2-7,NA,few,TGTGCTAGTGGTCCACAGCCCTACGAGCAGTACTTC,CASGPQPYEQYF
TRBV29-1,TRBJ2-3,NA,NA,TGCAGCGTTGTCACGCAGGGGAGGACCGATACGCAGTATTTT,CSVVTQGRTDTQYF